This T cell receptor (beta chain) was identified in a study of blood T cell repertoires in COVID-19. As for the study in general: Researchers got acute and convalescent COVID-19 samples from the United States, Italy and Spain.

This CDR3 contains 15 residues. CDR1 and CDR2 (germline): SEHNR, FQNEAQ (reference sequence). Trimming at V came to 5 bases and at J to 4 bases, leaving 4 bases not matched to a gene. Clones were read by immunoSEQ multiplex PCR, and TCRdb kept only the in-frame ones, dropping some. The sample carries 100,000 to 150,000 clones, approximately 84% recorded once. The chain is built from TRBV7-9 and TRBJ2-2, with 10 bases aligning to TRBD1. The sequenced material came from peripheral blood. This TCR was sampled from a woman aged 60-70 years with acute or convalescent COVID-19. As DNA, the CDR3 is TGTGCCAGCAGCCGACAGGGGGCGGCCACCGGGGAGCTGTTTTTT. Protein sequence: CASSRQGAATGELFF.